What follows is one T cell receptor beta chain and its context. The target antigen is unknown. V shed 5 bases, J shed 2 bases, and the junction held 5 bases outside the gene matches. This CDR3 region has 16 residues. Germline V lookup: CDR1 SGHAT, CDR2 FQNNGV. This sample is drawn from a study of early T cells in non-severe SARS-CoV-2 infection. For the study at large: With bulk RNA from unsorted whole blood as input, sequencing yielded unpaired chains. Study observations and caveats: The matching step, a VDJdb search, favored anti-spike CD8 responses and missed private and CD4 specificities.

Individual cDNA molecules were tagged with unique molecular identifiers, the study reported. TCRdb analysed the 5' RACE reads with MiXCR anew, one entry per CDR3 protein. Of roughly 83,000 distinct CDR3 sequences listed, 9.5% to 15% are singletons. The sequence was obtained from an adult who was a healthcare worker with PCR-confirmed SARS-CoV-2 infection or an uninfected control (not recorded which). The sequencing here drew on whole blood, taken at baseline. The chain uses TRBV11-2 and TRBJ2-7, with TRBD2 matching 14 bases. CDR3 sequence: CASSPKGLAGAYEQYF. Written as DNA, the CDR3 is TGTGCCAGCAGCCCAAAGGGACTAGCGGGAGCCTACGAGCAGTACTTC.